A single sample is the source of the 19 T cell receptor beta chains below, sequenced in a study of patients with pleural tuberculosis. TCRdb fed the reads into MiXCR, producing one record per CDR3 protein. This table holds 25,000 to 30,000 distinct CDR3 sequences, more than 15% found once. Sequenced sample: peripheral blood. The receptors come from a human donor with pleural tuberculosis.

The J gene is TRBJ2-7, the V gene TRBV30, with D perhaps TRBD2 (7 bases). V was cut by 0 bases and J by 0 bases, with 15 bases left in between. The CDR3 covers 16 residues. The germline V gene has CDR1 GTSNPN and CDR2 SVGIG (reference sequence). The CDR3 region is CAWSVIGGGSSYEQYF. The CDR3 DNA is TGTGCCTGGAGTGTAATAGGGGGGGGCTCCTCCTACGAGCAGTACTTC.

Concerning this clonotype: At one of its ends the junction is not consistent with the germline gene, which may arise from a read error. The chain uses TRBV19 and TRBJ1-5; the D is unclear. The V gene's germline CDR1 is LNHDA and CDR2 SQIVND (reference sequence). This CDR3 spans 12 amino acids. The CDR3 sequence: CSSILGDQPQHF. The CDR3 DNA is TGTTCCAGTATACTCGGAGATCAGCCCCAGCATTTT.

This clonotype was seen at least ten times. The chain couples TRBV5-1 to TRBJ1-5; no firm D call. Germline assignment: CDR1 SGHRS and CDR2 YFSETQ. This CDR3 has 15 residues. V was cut by 1 base and J by 5 bases, with 13 bases left in between. The CDR3 DNA reads TGCGCCAGCAGCTTGCAATTCGGGGAGGATCAGCCCCAGCATTTT. Protein: CASSLQFGEDQPQHF.

To note about this clonotype: One end of the junction is discordant with germline, which a read error may explain. V is TRBV18 and J is TRBJ1-1, with D perhaps TRBD1 (6 bases). CDR3 length equals 14 residues. Germline V gene sequence: CDR1 KGHSH, CDR2 LQKENI. CDR3 residues: CASSPGTSSTEAFF. Written as DNA, the CDR3 is TGCGCCAGCTCACCAGGGACATCGAGCACTGAAGCTTTCTTT. The entire variable domain, with the rest obtained from reference TRBV18 and TRBJ1-1, is as follows: NAGVMQNPRHLVRRRGQEARLRCSPMKGHSHVYWYRQLPEEGLKFMVYLQKENIIDESGMPKERFSAEFPKEGPSILRIQQVVRGDSAAYFCASSPGTSSTEAFFGQGTRLTVV.

Ten or more counts support this clonotype. The rearrangement joins TRBV2 to TRBJ2-1; D may match TRBD1 or TRBD2 (5 bases each). V gave up 7 bases and J gave up 7 bases, with 8 bases separating them. The V gene's germline CDR1 is SNHLY and CDR2 FYNNEI. This CDR3 has 11 residues. The CDR3 spells CASIWGNEQFF. In DNA, the CDR3 is TGTGCCAGCATCTGGGGGAATGAGCAGTTCTTC.

The table lists this clonotype with many counts. The chain uses TRBV28 and TRBJ1-1; no reliable D call. The CDR3 has 12 residues. The germline CDR1 and CDR2 sequences are MDHEN and SYDVKM. The V end was cut by 0 bases, the J end by 5 bases, with 4 bases between. CDR3 residues: CASSLWVTEAFF. CDR3 nucleotides: TGTGCCAGCAGTTTATGGGTGACTGAAGCTTTCTTT.

This clonotype showed up many times. J is TRBJ2-3 and V is TRBV6-6, with 9 positions matching TRBD2. V lost 0 bases and J lost 1; bases outside the gene matches: 11. Germline-derived CDR1 and CDR2 are MNHNY and SVGAGI (reference sequence). The CDR3 is 19 residues long. The CDR3 DNA is TGTGCCAGCAGTTACTCGTTTGGGCGGGGGGGCTGGGGCACAGATACGCAGTATTTT. Translation gives CASSYSFGRGGWGTDTQYF.

This clonotype was seen repeatedly, ten times or more. J is TRBJ2-7 and V is TRBV12-3 or TRBV12-4; no clear D. V was shortened by 6 bases and J by 3 bases, with 12 bases between the two germline ends. This CDR3 region has 13 residues. Here the CDR3 DNA reads TGTGCCAGCAGAAAGTCGGACGGCTACGAGCAGTACTTC. As protein: CASRKSDGYEQYF.

This clonotype was found a few times. The chain joins TRBV6-2 or TRBV6-3 to TRBJ1-2, with 10 bases identical to TRBD1. With V trimmed by 8 bases and J by 10 bases, 4 bases remained unmatched. Germline lookup yields CDR1 MNHEY and CDR2 SVGEGT. CDR3 length equals 11 residues. The CDR3 protein is CASRDRGLYTF. CDR3 bases: TGTGCCAGCCGGGACAGGGGTCTCTACACCTTC.

This clonotype was counted ten times or more. The chain carries TRBV7-6 and TRBJ2-5; the D is unclear. V lost 1 base, J lost 5 bases, and 5 bases lay in between. CDR1 and CDR2 (germline): SGHVS, FNYEAQ. CDR3 length equals 12 residues. The CDR3 protein is CASSLGSETQYF. The CDR3 region has the DNA TGTGCCAGCAGCTTAGGGTCCGAGACCCAGTACTTC.

Note on this clonotype: At one boundary the junction diverges from the germline segment, which might be a read error. CDR3 protein: CASSPWGNPYGYAF. The CDR3 region has the DNA TGTGCCAGCAGTCCTTGGGGCAACCCCTATGGCTACGCCTTC. The rearrangement uses TRBV27 and TRBJ1-2, with D perhaps TRBD1 (5 bases). CDR3 length equals 14 residues. Germline CDR1 is MNHEY and CDR2 is SMNVEV (reference sequence).

As to this clonotype: A single base separates this from a much larger clone, so it may be a read error. V usage is TRBV4-3 and J usage is TRBJ1-6; 7 bases align to TRBD1. The germline CDR1 and CDR2 sequences are LGHNA and YSLEER. CDR3 length: 16 residues. For the CDR3, the DNA is TGCGCCAGCAGGACAGGGCAAAGCTCCTATAATTCACCCCTCTACTTT. It translates to CASRTGQSSYNSPLYF.

This clonotype was recorded at least ten times. The chain combines TRBV6-6 with TRBJ1-1, with TRBD1 matching over 7 bases. The CDR3 contains 15 residues. Germline V gene lookup returns CDR1 MNHNY and CDR2 SVGAGI (reference sequence). The V gene end was trimmed by 0 bases and the J gene end by 7 bases; junction bases not matched to a gene: 8. DNA of the CDR3: TGTGCCAGCAGTTACTCGAGTGACAGGGCGGGTGAAGCTTTCTTT. This translates into CASSYSSDRAGEAFF.

The rearrangement joins TRBV15 to TRBJ1-4; the D gene is possibly TRBD1 (5 bases). The CDR3 is made up of 17 amino acids. Trimming removed 0 bases at V and 13 bases at J, with 24 bases between. Germline assignment: CDR1 LNHNV and CDR2 YYDKDF (reference sequence). The DNA for the CDR3 is TGTGCCACCAGCAGAGATAGGGTCAGGGTGGATTATGAAGGACTGTTTTTT. Protein product: CATSRDRVRVDYEGLFF.

Comment on this clonotype: This may stem from a read error, because a much larger clone lies one nucleotide away. The gene calls are TRBV29-1 and TRBJ2-1, with D possibly TRBD2 on 6 matching bases. The CDR3 spans 10 residues. Germline V gives CDR1 SQVTM, CDR2 ANQGSEA. V lost 7 bases and J lost 9, with 10 bases in between. The CDR3 sequence: CSAGRLEQFF. The CDR3 coding sequence is TGCAGCGCCGGGAGACTTGAGCAGTTCTTC.

In this sample, this clonotype turned up a few times. A single base separates this from a much larger clone, so it may be a read error. The J gene is TRBJ2-1, the V gene TRBV7-2, with D maybe TRBD2 (6 bases). The CDR3 loop spans 12 amino acids. Germline V CDR1 and CDR2: SGHTA, FQGNSA. Between the trimmed V and J ends, which lost 2 bases and 10 bases, there was a span of 9 bases. The CDR3 coding sequence is TGTGCCAGCAGCTTAATCGGGAGCGAGCAGTTCTTC. Its protein product is CASSLIGSEQFF. Looking up the rest from reference TRBV7-2 and TRBJ2-1 gives the full variable domain: GAGVSQSPSNKVTEKGKDVELRCDPISGHTALYWYRQSLGQGLEFLIYFQGNSAPDKSGLPSDRFSAERTGGSVSTLTIQRTQQEDSAVYLCASSLIGSEQFFGPGTRLTVL.

This clonotype was counted ten times or more. The chain joins TRBV3-1 to TRBJ2-3; D is unresolved. The CDR3 is 15 amino acids. V lost 0 bases and J lost 3, with 10 bases in between. Germline values: CDR1 LGHDT, CDR2 YNNKEL (reference sequence). CDR3 region: CASSQESGPTDTQYF. CDR3 DNA sequence: TGTGCCAGCAGCCAAGAAAGTGGGCCGACAGATACGCAGTATTTT.

Ten or more counts support this clonotype. The chain links TRBV18 to TRBJ2-1; D remains ambiguous. The V gene's germline CDR1 is KGHSH and CDR2 LQKENI. The V end was cut by 1 base, the J end by 7 bases, with 8 bases between. This CDR3 comprises 13 residues. CDR3 DNA: TGTGCCAGCTCACCACGTAACCGGAATGAGCAGTTCTTC. Translating it yields CASSPRNRNEQFF. The complete variable domain, with remaining parts taken from reference TRBV18 and TRBJ2-1, reads NAGVMQNPRHLVRRRGQEARLRCSPMKGHSHVYWYRQLPEEGLKFMVYLQKENIIDESGMPKERFSAEFPKEGPSILRIQQVVRGDSAAYFCASSPRNRNEQFFGPGTRLTVL.

At least ten counts were recorded for this clonotype. An end of the junction differs from the germline gene, which may be a read error. The chain employs TRBV28 and TRBJ2-5, with 12 bases that match TRBD2. CDR3 length: 15 residues. Germline CDR1 MDHEN, CDR2 SYDVKM. The CDR3 DNA is TGTGCCAGCAGCCAATCTGCTGAATTACTAGCGGGAGGAGACTTC. Residues: CASSQSAELLAGGDF.